One sample yielded the 5 T cell receptor beta chains listed below, sequenced in a study of blood T cell repertoires in COVID-19. The repertoire was sequenced with immunoSEQ multiplex PCR; TCRdb's copy has only in-frame clones and lacks some. The top ten clones hold roughly 19% of a sample with about 110,000 clones, around 85% of them seen once. The sequencing sample was made of peripheral blood. These receptors originate from a man aged 70 or older with active or convalescent COVID-19.

The genes are TRBV5-1 and TRBJ2-7, with a weak D call TRBD1 (6 bases). The germline V and J ends were trimmed by 3 bases and 1 base, with 14 bases remaining between them. In germline, CDR1 is SGHRS, CDR2 YFSETQ. This CDR3 contains 15 residues. The CDR3 loop is CASSSGHQGSYEQYF. The CDR3 DNA sequence: TGCGCCAGCAGCTCGGGACACCAGGGTTCCTACGAGCAGTACTTC.

The chain carries TRBV11-2 and TRBJ2-5; TRBD2 matches 11 bases. Losses at the gene ends were 4 bases for V and 4 bases for J; bases not matched to a gene: 8. This CDR3 contains 16 residues. CDR1 is SGHAT and CDR2 is FQNNGV in the germline V gene. DNA for the CDR3: TGTGCCAGCAGCTCAAGTCTAGCGGGGGGCGGAGAGACCCAGTACTTC. As protein: CASSSSLAGGGETQYF.

The V and J genes are TRBV7-9 and TRBJ1-2, with TRBD1 as a possible D gene (5 bases). V dropped 5 bases and J dropped 7 bases, with 26 bases sitting between them. The CDR3 loop spans 17 amino acids. Germline V gives CDR1 SEHNR, CDR2 FQNEAQ (reference sequence). For the CDR3, the DNA is TGTGCCAGCAGCAGCTCCAGGGCCAGCAAGTTCGGGAGTGGCTACACCTTC. It specifies CASSSSRASKFGSGYTF.

The CDR3 loop is CASSALKPGQGSQPQHF. DNA of the CDR3: TGTGCCAGCAGTGCTTTAAAACCGGGACAGGGTAGTCAGCCCCAGCATTTT. The chain combines TRBV6-1 with TRBJ1-5; TRBD1 matches 9 bases. The CDR3 is 17 amino acids. V was pared by 4 bases and J by 6 bases, with 13 bases of the junction left unmatched. The germline V gene has CDR1 MNHNS and CDR2 SASEGT.

The sample holds a few counts of this clone. The gene calls are TRBV6-5 and TRBJ1-1; 11 nucleotides agree with TRBD1. Germline V gene data show CDR1 as MNHEY and CDR2 as SVGAGI. The length of the CDR3 is 14 residues. V was pared by 7 bases and J by 5 bases, with 6 bases of the junction left unmatched. CDR3 in amino acids: CASTSGQGGTEAFF. CDR3 DNA: TGTGCCAGCACCTCGGGACAGGGGGGAACTGAAGCTTTCTTT.